This T cell receptor (beta chain) was documented in a study of read filtering for tumor transcriptome and immune sequencing. Study summary: DNase treatment preceded whole-transcriptome library preparation. Per sample, TCR-region reads ranged about 3.5 to 11 million by IR-seq, about 80 to 1,400 by RNA-seq. Study-wide results and caveats: Approximately 80% of IR-seq clonotypes had one read, totaling 3% to 4% of reads; RNA-seq: 74.6% and 44.6%. This fraction held mixed bone marrow immune cells after CD138-negative sorting.

From approximately 430 ng of RNA, a library with molecular barcoded alpha/delta and beta/gamma adaptors was made. MiXCR was run by TCRdb on the reads, yielding one entry per CDR3 protein. Of 62,000 or so distinct CDR3 sequences in the sample, over 11% were seen once. Germline CDR1 is SGHTA and CDR2 is FQGNSA. The CDR3 extends over 14 amino acids. V was cut by 1 base and J by 5 bases, with 10 bases left in between. This clonotype was recorded many times. Its specificity is not known. The sequenced sample was a population of CD138-negative cells sorted from bone marrow. This chain joins TRBV7-2 and TRBJ2-3; D uncertain. This TCR was sampled from a donor at least 40 years old with multiple myeloma. The CDR3 is CASSLEATGDTQYF. DNA for the CDR3: TGTGCCAGCAGCTTAGAAGCTACCGGAGATACGCAGTATTTT.